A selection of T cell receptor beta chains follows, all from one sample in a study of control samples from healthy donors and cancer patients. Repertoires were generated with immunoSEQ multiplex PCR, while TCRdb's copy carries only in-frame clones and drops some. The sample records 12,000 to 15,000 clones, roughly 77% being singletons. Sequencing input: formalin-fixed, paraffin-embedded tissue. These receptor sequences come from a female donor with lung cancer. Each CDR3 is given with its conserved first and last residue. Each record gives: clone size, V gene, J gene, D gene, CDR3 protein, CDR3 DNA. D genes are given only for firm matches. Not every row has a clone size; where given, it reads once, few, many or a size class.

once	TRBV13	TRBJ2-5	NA	CASSSGTHQETQYF	TGTGCCAGCAGCTCCGGGACTCACCAAGAGACCCAGTACTTC
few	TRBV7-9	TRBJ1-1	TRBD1	CASSQGQRNEAFF	TGTGCCAGCAGCCAGGGACAGAGGAATGAAGCTTTCTTT
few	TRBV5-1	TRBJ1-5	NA	CASSLEGQYNQPQHF	TGCGCCAGCAGCTTGGAAGGACAGTACAATCAGCCCCAGCATTTT
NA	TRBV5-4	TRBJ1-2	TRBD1	CTSRTDRATNYGYTF	TGTACCAGCCGGACAGACAGGGCCACTAACTATGGCTACACCTTC
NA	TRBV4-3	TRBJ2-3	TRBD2	CASSQGSPSGRSTDTQYF	TGCGCCAGCAGCCAAGGCTCCCCTAGCGGGAGGTCAACAGATACACAGTATTTT
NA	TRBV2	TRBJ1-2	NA	CASRGKGHPANYGYTF	TGTGCCAGCAGAGGGAAGGGACATCCAGCTAACTATGGCTACACCTTC
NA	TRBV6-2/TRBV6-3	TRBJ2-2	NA	CASSYSDNTGELFF	TGTGCTAGCAGTTACTCGGACAACACCGGGGAGCTGTTTTTT
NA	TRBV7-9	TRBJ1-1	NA	CASSFYGHLNTEAFF	TGTGCCAGCAGCTTCTACGGACACTTGAACACTGAAGCTTTCTTT
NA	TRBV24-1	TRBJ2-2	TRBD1	CATLLGQGAPGELFF	TGTGCCACTTTACTAGGACAGGGGGCCCCCGGGGAGCTGTTTTTT
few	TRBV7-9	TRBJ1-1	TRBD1	CASSRDRNTEAFF	TGTGCCAGCAGCCGGGACAGAAACACTGAAGCTTTCTTT
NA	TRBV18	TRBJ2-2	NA	CASSTSGSGTGELFF	TGTGCCAGCTCAACGTCGGGGTCGGGCACCGGGGAGCTGTTTTTT
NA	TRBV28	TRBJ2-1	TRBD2	CASRKLAGALTDEQFF	TGTGCCAGCAGGAAACTAGCGGGGGCCCTCACGGATGAGCAGTTCTTC
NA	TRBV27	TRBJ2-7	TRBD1	CASSSGTGHHEQYF	TGTGCCAGTAGTTCAGGGACAGGGCACCACGAGCAGTACTTC
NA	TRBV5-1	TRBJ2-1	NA	CASSSLAGQSNEQFF	TGCGCCAGCAGCTCCCTCGCTGGACAGAGTAATGAGCAGTTCTTC
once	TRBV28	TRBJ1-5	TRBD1	CASSVGQGVTQPQHF	TGTGCCAGCAGTGTCGGACAGGGGGTTACCCAGCCCCAGCATTTT